Detailed here is one T cell receptor beta chain. This CDR3 is built from 13 residues. Trimming removed 3 bases at V and 8 bases at J, with 14 bases between. Germline assignment: CDR1 SGHDT and CDR2 YYEEEE. These data originate in a study of patients and donors after allogeneic stem cell transplantation. TCRdb used MiXCR to reprocess the RT-PCR reads, holding one entry per CDR3 protein. The profile covers under 35,000 distinct CDR3 sequences, with 30% to 40% appearing a single time and around 80% taken by the ten largest. The gene calls are TRBV5-6 and TRBJ1-2; D might be TRBD1 (5 bases). The sample taken for sequencing was blood, either unsorted or a sorted T cell fraction (not recorded which). This clonotype was sampled from a human donor who was either an allogeneic HSCT recipient or a stem cell or donor lymphocyte infusion donor (not recorded which). It is not recorded whose cells these are; they may come from a transplant donor. In DNA form, the CDR3 reads TGTGCCAGCAGCTCCGTCAGGGCGTCCGGCTACACCTTC. Its protein product is CASSSVRASGYTF.